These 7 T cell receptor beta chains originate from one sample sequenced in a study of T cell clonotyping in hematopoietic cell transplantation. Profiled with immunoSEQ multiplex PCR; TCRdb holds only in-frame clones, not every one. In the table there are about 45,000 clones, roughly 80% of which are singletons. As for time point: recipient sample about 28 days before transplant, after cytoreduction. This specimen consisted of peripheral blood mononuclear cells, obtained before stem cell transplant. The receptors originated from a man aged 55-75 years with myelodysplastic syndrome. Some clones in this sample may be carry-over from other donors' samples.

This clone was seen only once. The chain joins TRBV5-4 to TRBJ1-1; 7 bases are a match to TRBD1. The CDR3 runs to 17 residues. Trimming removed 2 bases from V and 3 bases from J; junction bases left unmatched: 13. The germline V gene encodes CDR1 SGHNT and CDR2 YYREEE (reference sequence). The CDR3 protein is CASSFGTARRGDTEAFF. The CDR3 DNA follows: TGTGCCAGCAGCTTCGGGACAGCTAGAAGGGGGGACACTGAAGCTTTCTTT.

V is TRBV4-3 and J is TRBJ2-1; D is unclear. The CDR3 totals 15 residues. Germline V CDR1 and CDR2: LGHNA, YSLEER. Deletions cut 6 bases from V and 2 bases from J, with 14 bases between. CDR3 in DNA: TGCGCCAGCAGACCAGATCTGTCGGCCTACAATGAGCAGTTCTTC. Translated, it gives CASRPDLSAYNEQFF.

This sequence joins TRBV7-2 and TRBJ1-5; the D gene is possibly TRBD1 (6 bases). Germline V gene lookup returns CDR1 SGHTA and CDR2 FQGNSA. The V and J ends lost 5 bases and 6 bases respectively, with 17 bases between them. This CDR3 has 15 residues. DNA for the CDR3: TGTGCCAGCAGCCCACGGTCGGGGGCGCGTCAGCCCCAGCATTTT. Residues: CASSPRSGARQPQHF.

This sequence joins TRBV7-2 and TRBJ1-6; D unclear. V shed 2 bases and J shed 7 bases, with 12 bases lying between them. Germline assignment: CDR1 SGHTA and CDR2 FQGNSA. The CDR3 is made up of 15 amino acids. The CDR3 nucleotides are TGTGCCAGCAGCTTATTGGCGGTTGGGAATTCACCCCTCCACTTT. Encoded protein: CASSLLAVGNSPLHF.

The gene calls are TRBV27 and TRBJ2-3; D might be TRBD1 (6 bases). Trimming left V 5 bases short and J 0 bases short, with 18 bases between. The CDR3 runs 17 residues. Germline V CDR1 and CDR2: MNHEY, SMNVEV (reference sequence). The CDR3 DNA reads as TGTGCCAGCAGTCTAACCTACAGGGCTTCTAGCACAGATACGCAGTATTTT. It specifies CASSLTYRASSTDTQYF.

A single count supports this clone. The CDR3 bases are TGTGCCAGCTCCGGGGCAATAATAACCTACGAGCAGTACTTC. Translation gives CASSGAIITYEQYF. The V call is TRBV2, the J call TRBJ2-7, with D perhaps being TRBD1 or TRBD2 (5 bases each). This CDR3 contains 14 residues. Germline CDR1 SNHLY, CDR2 FYNNEI. The V end was cut by 8 bases, the J end by 2 bases, with 16 bases between.

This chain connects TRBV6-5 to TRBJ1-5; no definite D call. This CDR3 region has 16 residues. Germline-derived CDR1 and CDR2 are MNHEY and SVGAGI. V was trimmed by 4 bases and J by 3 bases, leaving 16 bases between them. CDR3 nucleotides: TGTGCCAGCAGTTCCCCGGGCCGCAACCCCAATCAGCCCCAGCATTTT. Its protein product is CASSSPGRNPNQPQHF.